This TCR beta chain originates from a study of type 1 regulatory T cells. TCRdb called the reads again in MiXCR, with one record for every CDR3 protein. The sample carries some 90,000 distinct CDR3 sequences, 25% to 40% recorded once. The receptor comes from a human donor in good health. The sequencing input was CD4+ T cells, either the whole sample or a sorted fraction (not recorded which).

This chain's CDR3 is CASSPIRLEQETQYF. The CDR3 DNA is TGTGCCAGCAGCCCCATCCGGCTGGAACAAGAGACCCAGTACTTC. V gene TRBV7-8 combines with J gene TRBJ2-5; D not resolved. CDR1 and CDR2 (germline): SGHVS, FQNEAQ. This CDR3 has 15 residues. With 5 bases removed from V and 2 bases from J, the gap between germline ends came to 15 bases.